This T cell receptor beta chain was sequenced during a study of vaccination and CD4 T cells after COVID-19. Germline CDR1 reads SGHAT; CDR2 reads FQNNGV. This CDR3 spans 16 amino acids. The V end was cut by 7 bases, the J end by 0 bases, with 16 bases between. About this clonotype: Its specificity is unknown.

The study's findings and limits: The researchers studied relatively few convalescent patients and omitted early post-infection timepoints.

As for treatment: approximately 10-day PBMC culture with coronavirus spike peptide pools or control peptides (ViraFEST assay). Isolation of CD4+ T cells by negative selection took place after 9 to 11 days of culture. An Oncomine TCR Beta short-read assay was used to sequence the DNA from cultured CD4+ T cells. TCRdb re-called the PCR reads through MiXCR, storing one row per CDR3 protein. This sample has roughly 7,000 distinct CDR3 sequences, with roughly 23% found just once. Material: CD4+ T cells from blood, cultured in vitro, obtained after SARS-CoV-2 vaccination. The origin of this receptor is a human donor who had recovered from COVID-19. This chain connects TRBV11-2 to TRBJ1-3; perhaps TRBD1 as D (5 bases). The CDR3 region is CASMLEGPYSGNTIYF. The CDR3 coding sequence is TGTGCCAGCATGCTGGAGGGGCCCTACTCTGGAAACACCATATATTTT.